The subject of this entry is one TCR beta chain. What it binds is unknown. Other DNA sequences in the same sample also yield this CDR3. Every donor, a Caucasian adult, lived in Nashville, Tennessee. Naive CD4+ cells were CD45RA-selected; the remaining cells were memory. Assay execution proceeded at the deep level. The protocol was immunoSEQ multiplex PCR, while the TCRdb copy is restricted to in-frame clones and leaves out a portion. The data contain 2,500,000 or so clones, 90% to 95% of them singletons. This entry belongs to a study of shared clonotypes between healthy human individuals. V was cut by 3 bases and J by 0 bases, with 5 bases left in between. The germline gives CDR1 MNHNS, CDR2 SASEGT. The CDR3 is 14 residues long. Study-wide results and limits: Clonotypes which were not shared had lower generation probabilities than clonotypes that all four donors shared.

This chain connects TRBV6-1 to TRBJ1-4, with no clear D. The clonotype comes from a man aged 18-30 years in good health. Some clones in this sample may be carry-over from other donors' samples. Sample: naive CD4+ T cells from PBMCs. The subset was: CD45RA+ positively selected. The CDR3 loop reads CASSDRATNEKLFF. As DNA, the CDR3 is TGTGCCAGCAGTGACAGAGCAACTAATGAAAAACTGTTTTTT.